A single T cell receptor beta chain is shown here with its context. The specificity of this receptor is unknown. The record has no base qualities; no much larger clone is one base away. The cohort consisted of 650 to 850 healthy bone marrow donors. At the time of sampling, all cohort members were nominally healthy, though unrecorded immune exposures were likely present. The donor tested CMV seronegative and was one of the 352 seronegative cohort members. A peripheral blood sample was collected from each donor, and TCR beta sequencing was performed on peripheral blood mononuclear cells. Genomic DNA was extracted from the blood cell samples with the Qiagen DNeasy Blood Extraction Kit. This entry comes from a study of cytomegalovirus exposure and HLA in healthy donors (dated by TCRdb to about 2017). With regard to the full study: An earlier analysis of about 530 of the donors reported about 280 Gb of sequence data and 117 million unique TCR beta sequences obtained from roughly 170 million T cells. Four to six DR-DQ haplotypes were handled as single units for association and clustering, since linkage in the cohort was strong. To decide whether each TCR beta V gene segment behaved as functional or pseudogenic, an earlier analysis of 587 of the donors relied on high-throughput TCR beta sequencing. A later genetic analysis took genome-wide SNP genotypes for 398 of the 666 donors and used that subset as a discovery cohort. Every repertoire in the discovery cohort had been generated on one and the same sequencing platform. The study profiled the T cell repertoires of under 850 subjects by immunosequencing and related them to cytomegalovirus serostatus. Donor age, sex, ethnicity and CMV serostatus were collected together with the repertoire data. The number of typed donors differed by locus: roughly 629-640 for A, B, C, DRB1 and DQB1; 500 to 550 for DQA1; some 590 for DPA1; and around 450 for DPB1. The genetic ancestry cluster associated with self-reported Caucasian donors included roughly 84% of the roughly 410 genotyped donors. The study was designed to test whether signatures of past pathogen exposure could be identified by cataloging public T cell receptors. In the later analysis, no new phenotypic data were used to find candidate immune exposures; instead, reliance was placed on TCR beta sequences and their occurrence across donors. Both class I and class II loci were covered by HLA typing, at four-digit resolution. To predict cytomegalovirus infection status, the study brought together high-throughput TCR immunosequencing, statistical association of individual TCRs with disease status, and machine learning. Around 300 gigabases of sequencing data and tens of millions of unique TCR sequences were included in an early release covering roughly 600 HLA-typed donors. A later analysis re-examined previously published TCR beta repertoires from over 500 donors and added high-resolution HLA genotyping to investigate patterns of TCR occurrence. Across around 400 genotyped donors of the cohort, an average of about 240,000 unique TCR beta nucleotide sequences per donor were sequenced, and roughly 20% of those sequences were non-productive. Besides the first cohort of around 700 subjects, a separate validation cohort made up of around 120 different subjects was used.

Libraries were made using the immunoSEQ multiplex PCR assay. For the multiplex PCR, a mixture combining 60 forward primers for TCR Vbeta segments and 13 reverse primers for TCR Jbeta segments was used. The CDR3 region of rearranged TCR beta genes was amplified from genomic DNA by a multiplex PCR assay. The Illumina HiSeq System was used to sequence the amplified TCR beta libraries as 87-base-pair reads. Concerning the study's data processing: Across the 500 to 850 repertoires, a later analysis counted 60 million to 90 million unique TCR beta chains, 8.5 million to 12 million of which were shared by at least two donors. A nearest-neighbor algorithm error-corrected the raw reads and collapsed the reads into unique sequences, merging closely related sequences to remove PCR and sequencing errors. Alignment of CDR3 sequences to IMGT reference sequences was used to assign V, D and J gene segments. Each retained sequence needed at least a six-nucleotide match to both a V gene segment and a J gene segment. A rearrangement was called productive if the CDR3 had no stop codons and remained in frame with V and J, and every other rearrangement was called non-productive. Following IMGT convention, CDR3 was defined as the stretch from the second conserved V-encoded cysteine to the conserved J-encoded phenylalanine. The earlier analysis of 500 to 750 of the donors excluded any sequence lacking an unambiguous match to a single V gene segment. In an earlier analysis of a few hundred of the donors, V segments were called functional above 56.7% productive rearrangements and were called segregating when the between-donor standard deviation exceeded 5%. To diagnose cytomegalovirus status from the catalog of TCR beta chain sequences, a statistical classification framework was built. V and J gene assignment, in a later analysis, came from comparing TCR nucleotide sequences with IMGT/GENE-DB human TR gene sequences. A later analysis assigned CDR3 sequences and most-parsimonious VDJ recombination scenarios with the TCRdist pipeline. A later analysis defined each TCR beta chain by its CDR3 amino acid sequence plus V-gene family, and excluded reads lacking a unique V-gene family. A later analysis removed nearly 600 highly shared, low-generation-probability nucleotide sequences to deal with suspected cross-contamination and a sequencing artifact. For each public chain, a later analysis derived a clonal expansion index from normalized ranks of inferred template counts within each repertoire. In a later analysis, generation probabilities were computed with a VDJ recombination model fitted to out-of-frame rearrangements, and the resulting probabilities were checked against IGoR. A later analysis scored TCR-TCR, TCR-HLA and TCR-CMV co-occurrence with hypergeometric tests, applying a repertoire-size bias correction to TCR pairs. In a later analysis, false discovery rates were estimated by permuting HLA or CMV assignments 20 times. In a later analysis, co-occurring TCRs were grouped using DBSCAN, and TCRdist sequence similarity was added for clustering within HLA-allele-positive subsets. For co-occurrence clustering, repertoires with fewer than 30,000 or more than 120,000 public chains were excluded, along with roughly five repertoires with anomalous nucleotide sharing. In its TCRdb copy, this immuneACCESS table keeps in-frame sequences only and misses some clones. Where compared with another copy, unresolved V genes explain less than half of these, and the others have no known cause. V and J calls and clone size are given by that table; D and trimming were obtained from the DNA. Within this sample are 85,000 to 120,000 clones, with less than 90% of them counted one time only. Approximately 2.8% of the sample is in the top ten clones.

General conclusions and limits of the study: A further reported finding was that TCR beta sequences accurately predicted the HLA-A and HLA-B alleles for most subjects in the first cohort. In an earlier analysis of approximately 600 of the donors, most TCR beta V segments were observed in productive rearrangements about 87% or about 30% of the time, broadly matching IMGT annotations. According to a later genetic analysis, donors in an Asian-associated ancestry cluster had fewer N-insertions in productive TCRs than the roughly 700-donor mean. Correlated functional status among segregating V segments might reflect linkage disequilibrium, but an unknown experimental factor could not be ruled out. A cluster of highly shared sequence variants was judged likely to be a technical artifact of the sequencing pipeline. An association between a missense DCLRE1C variant and V-gene and J-gene trimming of TCR beta chains was found in a later genetic analysis and replicated in an independent cohort. When HLA alleles, especially DR and DQ, strongly co-occurred, attributing TCR associations to individual alleles was difficult. Several of the top co-occurrence clusters appeared to be linked to parvovirus B19, influenza, CMV and Epstein-Barr virus, according to a later analysis. Specific HLA alleles were associated with more than 15,000 TCR beta sequences at a false discovery rate of 0.05 in a later analysis. Only TCR beta chains were sequenced in this cohort, and the absence of alpha or paired-chain data limited detectable features. In vitro tests confirmed that a few of the cytomegalovirus-associated TCR beta chains recognize cytomegalovirus antigens. The study listed approximately 150 TCR beta chains as associated with cytomegalovirus. Because some donors lacked HLA typing at each locus, the association tests relied only on the typed subset. According to a later analysis, most CMV-associated TCR beta chains appeared to be HLA-restricted, and the HLA associations seemed to be driven largely by CMV exposure. Presence/absence analyses assumed roughly uniform sequencing depth across donors, an assumption that may not hold. Because counts were too low, 15 to 20 rarely observed V segments, including chromosome 9 orphons, were excluded from the earlier analysis of around 640 of the donors. A later analysis found that HLA-associated TCR beta chains were more clonally expanded and had lower generation probabilities than equally common non-associated chains. The only immune exposure information available for the cohort was CMV serostatus. The classifier was reported to diagnose cytomegalovirus status with high specificity and sensitivity in both the original and validation cohorts. According to a later analysis, TCR association rates differed among HLA loci, with DRB1 alleles showing the most associated TCRs and HLA-C alleles showing the fewest. It was suggested by the authors that the approach could potentially be generalized to other disease states and immunological phenotypes. Most TCR sequences were observed very rarely across donors, whereas some public TCRs were present in many individuals.

The receptor was derived from a man aged 40-55 years in good health and CMV-seronegative. Sequenced: PBMCs.

CDR3 loop: CAWSVTGGFPGGYTF. DNA sequence: TGTGCCTGGAGTGTGACAGGGGGATTTCCGGGTGGCTACACCTTC. The receptor chain draws on TRBV30 and TRBJ1-2; 9 bases in between match TRBD1. V lost 0 bases and J lost 7 bases, and the count of bases not matched to a germline gene is 9. Its CDR3 holds 15 amino acids, cysteine through phenylalanine. Only the CDR3 portion is preserved as DNA: 45 bases, with reading frame beginning at the first base. From the germline V gene (reference sequence), CDR1 is GTSNPN and CDR2 is SVGIG.